A selection of T cell receptor beta chains follows, all from one sample in a study of control samples from healthy donors and cancer patients. Method: immunoSEQ multiplex PCR; TCRdb's copy keeps in-frame clones and lacks some. This table has roughly 55,000 clones, approximately 95% appearing once. Sequencing used blood. Source of these receptors: a woman aged 18-30 years in good health. CDR3s include the opening cysteine and the closing phenylalanine or tryptophan. The order of the fields is J gene, clone size, V gene, D gene, CDR3 DNA, CDR3 protein. The D gene is left open where the match is weak. Clone size appears in some rows only: once, few, many, or a class for an expanded clone.

TRBJ2-5	NA	TRBV29-1	TRBD1	TGCAGCGTCCGACAGGGGGGGGAGACCCAGTACTTC	CSVRQGGETQYF
TRBJ2-5	NA	TRBV4-1	NA	TGCGCCAGCAGCCAAGTGAACTTGGGGTTTGCAGAGACCCAGTACTTC	CASSQVNLGFAETQYF
TRBJ1-1	NA	TRBV30	NA	TGTGCCTGGAGTGTAGGGCGGAACACTGAAGCTTTCTTT	CAWSVGRNTEAFF
TRBJ2-3	NA	TRBV7-7	TRBD2	TGTGCCAGCAGCCCCCGCCCCTCAGCGGGGCGCACAGATACGCAGTATTTT	CASSPRPSAGRTDTQYF
TRBJ1-6	NA	TRBV5-6	TRBD1	TGTGCCAGCAGCTTGGCGGGACAGGGTCTTCATAATTCACCCCTCCACTTT	CASSLAGQGLHNSPLHF
TRBJ1-2	NA	TRBV7-2	NA	TGTGCCAGCAGCTTATTAAGAGATGGCTACACCTTC	CASSLLRDGYTF
TRBJ1-2	once	TRBV19	TRBD1	TGTGCCAGTAGGCCCTCAGGACAGGCCATCTATGGCTACACCTTC	CASRPSGQAIYGYTF
TRBJ2-5	few	TRBV5-5	NA	TGTGCCAGCAGCTTCCCTCTGGGACAAGAGACCCAGTACTTC	CASSFPLGQETQYF
TRBJ1-6	NA	TRBV4-3	NA	TGCGCCAGCAGCCAAATGACAGGCCGGTTGGGGATTACACCCCTCCACTTT	CASSQMTGRLGITPLHF
TRBJ1-5	NA	TRBV5-6	TRBD1	TGTGCCAGCAGCTTGTACTCGGGACAGGGGGACAATCAGCCCCAGCATTTT	CASSLYSGQGDNQPQHF
TRBJ1-3	NA	TRBV12-3/TRBV12-4	NA	TGTGCCAGCAGCCCAAGGGGAAACACCATATATTTT	CASSPRGNTIYF
TRBJ2-5	NA	TRBV4-3	NA	TGCGCCAGCAGCCAAGGTGTAACTCATCAAGAGACCCAGTACTTC	CASSQGVTHQETQYF
TRBJ2-7	NA	TRBV6-2/TRBV6-3	NA	TGTGCCAGCAGTTACTCGAGGGGAACTTACGAGCAGTACTTC	CASSYSRGTYEQYF
TRBJ1-1	NA	TRBV5-4	NA	TGTGCCAGCAGCTCGGCTTCGGACTTCACTGAAGCTTTCTTT	CASSSASDFTEAFF
TRBJ1-3	NA	TRBV27	NA	TGTGCCAGCAGTTTTCGGCGCAGGGCTGGAAACACCATATATTTT	CASSFRRRAGNTIYF
TRBJ2-1	NA	TRBV7-2	TRBD2	TGTGCCAGCAGCTCCCAAACTCGACTAGCGGGGGGCAATGAGCAGTTCTTC	CASSSQTRLAGGNEQFF
TRBJ2-7	NA	TRBV5-1	TRBD2	TGCGCCAGCAGCTTGGGGGCGGGGGGGCCCGGGGAGCAGTACTTC	CASSLGAGGPGEQYF
TRBJ1-2	NA	TRBV6-2/TRBV6-3	NA	TGTGCCAGCAGTTACTCGAGCGTGGACGGGGCTAACTATGGCTACACCTTC	CASSYSSVDGANYGYTF
TRBJ1-2	NA	TRBV7-6	NA	TGTGCCAGCAGCCCCGACTGGCAGCCTAACTATGGCTACACCTTC	CASSPDWQPNYGYTF
TRBJ1-2	NA	TRBV11-2	NA	TGTGCCAGCAGCTTGTCGGGGAATGGCTACACCTTC	CASSLSGNGYTF
TRBJ2-7	NA	TRBV7-6	TRBD1	TGTGCCAGCAGCTCCATGACAGGGTTGGGCTACGAGCAGTACTTC	CASSSMTGLGYEQYF
TRBJ1-5	NA	TRBV4-3	NA	TGCCCCAGCAGCCAACTGGGGGGACGGCAGCCCCAGCATTTT	CPSSQLGGRQPQHF
TRBJ2-1	NA	TRBV19	NA	TGTGCCAGTAGTATGGGGCAGGGCTCCTACAATGAGCAGTTCTTC	CASSMGQGSYNEQFF
TRBJ2-7	NA	TRBV30	TRBD1	TGTGCCTGGAGCAGGCTTCGGACAGGGGTCGAGCAGTACTTC	CAWSRLRTGVEQYF
TRBJ1-2	NA	TRBV28	TRBD1	TGTGCCAGCAGCTACGACAGGGGGCGGACCCTTAACTATGGCTACACCTTC	CASSYDRGRTLNYGYTF